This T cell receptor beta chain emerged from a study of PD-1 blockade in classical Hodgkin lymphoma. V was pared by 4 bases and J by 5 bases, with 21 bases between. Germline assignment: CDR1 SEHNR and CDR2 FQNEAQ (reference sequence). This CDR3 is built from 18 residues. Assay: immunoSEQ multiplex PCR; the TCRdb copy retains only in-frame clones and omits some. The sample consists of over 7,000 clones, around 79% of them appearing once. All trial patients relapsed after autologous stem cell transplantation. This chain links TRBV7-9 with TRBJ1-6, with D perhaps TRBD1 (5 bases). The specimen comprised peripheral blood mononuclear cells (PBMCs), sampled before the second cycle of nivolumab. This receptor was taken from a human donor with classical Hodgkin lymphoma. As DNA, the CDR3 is TGTGCCAGCAGCTCCAACCGTCCGGGGGGAAGGCATAATTCACCCCTCCACTTT. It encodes CASSSNRPGGRHNSPLHF. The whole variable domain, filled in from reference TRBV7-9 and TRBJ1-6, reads DTGVSQNPRHKITKRGQNVTFRCDPISEHNRLYWYRQTLGQGPEFLTYFQNEAQLEKSRLLSDRFSAERPKGSFSTLEIQRTEQGDSAMYLCASSSNRPGGRHNSPLHFGNGTRLTVT.